Listed here are 4 T cell receptor beta chains from one sample, sequenced in a study of PD-1 blockade in classical Hodgkin lymphoma. Profiled with immunoSEQ multiplex PCR; TCRdb holds only in-frame clones, not every one. In the table there are about 12,000 clones, about 88% of which are singletons. The time point is: cycle 4 day 1 (C4D1), after five to seven weeks of nivolumab. All patients relapsed after autologous stem cell transplantation, and brentuximab vedotin exposure varied. The CD4+ T cells used were purified from thawed PBMCs through magnetic negative selection. The sequencing here drew on CD4+ T cells from blood, taken before the fourth cycle of nivolumab. The source is a human donor with classical Hodgkin lymphoma.

V gene TRBV7-9 combines with J gene TRBJ1-2, with D unresolved. The V end lost 1 base, the J end lost 7 bases, and 7 bases lay between the germline ends. Germline V gene data show CDR1 as SEHNR and CDR2 as FQNEAQ (reference sequence). The CDR3 is made up of 12 amino acids. CDR3 in DNA: TGTGCCAGCAGCTTAGAGGGTTTTGGCTACACCTTC. It yields the protein CASSLEGFGYTF.

The chain combines TRBV4-1 with TRBJ2-7; TRBD2 is a possible D gene (6 bases). The CDR3 sequence is 14 residues long. Germline V gene sequence: CDR1 MGHRA, CDR2 YSYEKL. V lost 6 bases and J 2 bases, leaving 14 bases between the germline ends. The CDR3 DNA follows: TGCGCCAGCAGTAAGACGGGACTCACCTACGAGCAGTACTTC. It yields the protein CASSKTGLTYEQYF.

This clone has a single count. J is TRBJ2-4 and V is TRBV7-6; 12 positions match TRBD2. Germline CDR1 is SGHVS and CDR2 is FNYEAQ. V shed 5 bases, J shed 13 bases, and the junction held 15 bases outside the gene matches. CDR3 size: 16 residues. CDR3 residues: CASSANPPGLAGEQYF. As DNA, the CDR3 is TGTGCCAGCAGCGCCAATCCTCCGGGACTAGCGGGCGAACAGTACTTC.

This clone came up a few times. V usage is TRBV5-5 and J usage is TRBJ2-3; TRBD2 agrees at 9 bases. Germline-derived CDR1 and CDR2 are SGHKS and YYEKEE (reference sequence). CDR3 length: 16 residues. The junction had 6 bases not matched to a gene; V was cut back by 4 bases and J by 0 bases. The CDR3 is CASSTGLAQSTDTQYF. The CDR3 bases are TGTGCCAGCAGCACGGGACTAGCCCAAAGCACAGATACGCAGTATTTT.